The rows below give T cell receptor beta chains drawn from one sample of a study of blood T cell repertoires in COVID-19. Assay used: immunoSEQ multiplex PCR; TCRdb lists only in-frame clones, some missing. The data contain some 320,000 clones, approximately 89% of them seen just once; the ten biggest clones take up roughly 11%. Sequencing was done on a sample of peripheral blood. These receptor sequences come from a woman younger than 45 with COVID-19, enrolled during active disease. The CDR3 runs from the conserved cysteine through the conserved F or W. D genes are given only for firm matches. Rows may omit the clone size; those that give it use once, few, many or a size class.

d_call	cdr3_length	v_call	j_call	clone_size	cdr3_aa	cdr3_nt
-	16	TRBV7-9	TRBJ2-2	-	CASIKGGQSNTGELFF	TGTGCCAGCATCAAAGGAGGTCAGTCAAACACCGGGGAGCTGTTTTTT
-	14	TRBV27	TRBJ1-1	-	CASSLQISNTEAFF	TGTGCCAGCAGTTTACAGATTTCGAACACTGAAGCTTTCTTT
-	18	TRBV5-1	TRBJ2-3	-	CASSPFVMRRDSTDTQYF	TGCGCCAGCAGCCCCTTTGTGATGCGCCGAGATAGCACAGATACGCAGTATTTT
TRBD1	17	TRBV27	TRBJ1-4	-	CASSSRDRAVTNEKLFF	TGTGCCAGCAGTTCGCGGGACAGGGCGGTGACTAATGAAAAACTGTTTTTT
-	13	TRBV27	TRBJ1-2	-	CASSLGQYYGYTF	TGTGCCAGCAGTTTAGGACAGTACTATGGCTACACCTTC
-	14	TRBV5-4	TRBJ1-1	-	CASSFDSMNTEAFF	TGTGCCAGCAGCTTTGACAGCATGAACACTGAAGCTTTCTTT
-	17	TRBV2	TRBJ1-2	few	CASSNPRYGVDNYGYTF	TGTGCCAGCAGCAACCCCCGTTACGGGGTTGACAACTATGGCTACACCTTC
-	16	TRBV11-3	TRBJ2-7	-	CASSPTDTLISYEQYF	TGTGCCAGCAGCCCCACGGACACACTTATCTCCTACGAGCAGTACTTC
TRBD1	15	TRBV5-1	TRBJ2-2	-	CATEQGPGNTGELFF	TGCGCCACCGAACAGGGGCCGGGTAACACCGGGGAGCTGTTTTTT
-	15	TRBV5-4	TRBJ1-4	few	CASSLLPLSNEKLFF	TGTGCCAGCAGCTTGCTTCCCCTGTCGAATGAAAAACTGTTTTTT
TRBD2	16	TRBV13	TRBJ2-3	-	CASSSRGRGDPDTQYF	TGTGCCAGCAGCTCCCGCGGGCGGGGGGACCCAGATACGCAGTATTTT
-	13	TRBV5-1	TRBJ1-2	-	CASSLANTDGYTF	TGCGCCAGCAGCTTGGCCAATACGGATGGCTACACCTTC
-	13	TRBV18	TRBJ2-1	-	CASSSQDSNEQFF	TGTGCCAGCTCATCACAGGACAGTAATGAGCAGTTCTTC
TRBD1	17	TRBV18	TRBJ1-4	-	CAGSLNHQGAANEKLFF	TGTGCCGGCTCACTAAACCACCAGGGGGCGGCTAATGAAAAACTGTTTTTT
TRBD1	17	TRBV10-2	TRBJ1-2	-	CASSEPRQGAHNYGYTF	TGCGCCAGCAGTGAGCCACGACAGGGGGCGCACAACTATGGCTACACCTTC
TRBD1	14	TRBV5-1	TRBJ2-1	few	CASSLGDRYNEQFF	TGCGCCAGCAGCTTAGGGGACAGATACAATGAGCAGTTCTTC
-	12	TRBV7-9	TRBJ2-5	-	CASSFSGGSANF	TGTGCCAGCAGCTTTTCGGGGGGCTCGGCTAACTTC
-	18	TRBV4-2	TRBJ2-6	-	CASSQDVFGSSGANVLTF	TGTGCCAGCAGCCAAGATGTATTTGGCTCCTCTGGGGCCAACGTCCTGACTTTC
-	16	TRBV18	TRBJ1-1	-	CASSPPRVGVYTEAFF	TGTGCCAGCTCACCACCCCGGGTAGGGGTCTACACTGAAGCTTTCTTT
TRBD2	17	TRBV4-2	TRBJ2-3	once	CASSQELAGGGTDTQYF	TGTGCCAGCAGCCAGGAACTAGCGGGGGGTGGAACAGATACGCAGTATTTT
-	14	TRBV7-2	TRBJ1-1	-	CASSLEWADTEAFF	TGTGCCAGCAGCTTAGAATGGGCAGACACTGAAGCTTTCTTT
-	13	TRBV4-1	TRBJ2-5	once	CASSQRGGETQYF	TGCGCCAGCAGCCAGAGGGGGGGAGAGACCCAGTACTTC
-	13	TRBV6-1	TRBJ1-2	-	CASSDVGLYGYTF	TGTGCCAGCAGTGATGTGGGACTCTATGGCTACACCTTC
TRBD1	15	TRBV10-2	TRBJ2-5	few	CASSATGTLQETQYF	TGCGCCAGCAGTGCGACAGGGACCCTACAAGAGACCCAGTACTTC
TRBD1	15	TRBV6-5	TRBJ1-4	-	CASSYQGVTGEKLFF	TGTGCCAGCAGTTACCAGGGGGTCACAGGTGAAAAACTGTTTTTT
TRBD2	14	TRBV2	TRBJ2-7	-	CASSKRGLSYEQYF	TGTGCCAGCAGTAAGCGGGGGCTATCCTACGAGCAGTACTTC
-	16	TRBV13	TRBJ1-2	-	CASSHSPGRGAYGYTF	TGTGCCAGCAGCCATTCGCCGGGACGGGGGGCCTATGGCTACACCTTC
TRBD2	15	TRBV13	TRBJ2-1	-	CASSYGTSGNIEQFF	TGTGCCAGCAGCTACGGGACTAGCGGGAACATCGAGCAGTTCTTC
TRBD1	14	TRBV19	TRBJ1-2	-	CASTSSRDSYGYTF	TGTGCCAGTACCTCGTCAAGGGACAGCTATGGCTACACCTTC
-	15	TRBV11-2	TRBJ2-2	-	CASSFSLSYTGELFF	TGTGCCAGCAGCTTTTCCCTTTCTTACACCGGGGAGCTGTTTTTT
-	14	TRBV4-1	TRBJ1-2	-	CASSLPQMIYGYTF	TGCGCCAGCAGCCTACCACAGATGATCTATGGCTACACCTTC
-	10	TRBV30	TRBJ2-1	-	CAWQGRGKFF	TGTGCCTGGCAGGGCAGGGGAAAATTCTTC
TRBD2	16	TRBV9	TRBJ2-1	few	CASSASGRGGYNEQFF	TGTGCCAGCAGCGCCTCGGGCCGGGGGGGCTACAATGAGCAGTTCTTC
TRBD1	15	TRBV10-1	TRBJ2-7	once	CASSESRTGSYEQYF	TGCGCCAGCAGTGAGTCTAGGACAGGGAGCTACGAGCAGTACTTC
TRBD2	14	TRBV5-4	TRBJ2-5	-	CASSKGTREETQYF	TGTGCCAGCAGCAAGGGGACTAGGGAAGAGACCCAGTACTTC
TRBD1	18	TRBV19	TRBJ2-2	-	CASSIDRTGYLYAGELFF	TGTGCCAGTAGTATAGATAGGACAGGGTATTTATACGCCGGGGAGCTGTTTTTT
-	15	TRBV4-1	TRBJ1-6	-	CASSQDQGYNSPLHF	TGCGCCAGCAGCCAAGATCAGGGATATAATTCACCCCTCCACTTT
-	15	TRBV2	TRBJ2-3	-	CASSDSTVRGDTQYF	TGTGCCAGCAGTGATAGTACGGTTCGGGGAGATACGCAGTATTTT
TRBD1	15	TRBV28	TRBJ1-2	-	CASSLGTGTNYGYTF	TGTGCCAGCAGTTTAGGGACAGGAACCAACTATGGCTACACCTTC
-	18	TRBV18	TRBJ1-5	once	CASSPSLGRTRGNQPQHF	TGTGCCAGCTCACCTTCCCTCGGCAGGACACGGGGCAATCAGCCCCAGCATTTT
TRBD2	17	TRBV4-1	TRBJ2-1	-	CASSPAWGGMSYNEQFF	TGCGCCAGCAGCCCAGCTTGGGGGGGGATGTCCTACAATGAGCAGTTCTTC
TRBD1	17	TRBV24-1	TRBJ2-5	-	CATSEQWDRIGKETQYF	TGTGCCACCAGTGAACAATGGGACAGAATTGGGAAGGAGACCCAGTACTTC
-	12	TRBV5-6	TRBJ2-7	-	CASSLGTYEQYF	TGTGCCAGCAGCTTGGGCACTTACGAGCAGTACTTC
-	17	TRBV5-5	TRBJ1-1	few	CASSRVPRTDLNTEAFF	TGTGCCAGCAGTCGTGTACCAAGGACAGACTTGAACACTGAAGCTTTCTTT
-	16	TRBV6-1	TRBJ1-6	-	CASSDATGAGNSPLHF	TGTGCCAGCAGTGACGCTACTGGGGCCGGGAATTCACCCCTCCACTTT